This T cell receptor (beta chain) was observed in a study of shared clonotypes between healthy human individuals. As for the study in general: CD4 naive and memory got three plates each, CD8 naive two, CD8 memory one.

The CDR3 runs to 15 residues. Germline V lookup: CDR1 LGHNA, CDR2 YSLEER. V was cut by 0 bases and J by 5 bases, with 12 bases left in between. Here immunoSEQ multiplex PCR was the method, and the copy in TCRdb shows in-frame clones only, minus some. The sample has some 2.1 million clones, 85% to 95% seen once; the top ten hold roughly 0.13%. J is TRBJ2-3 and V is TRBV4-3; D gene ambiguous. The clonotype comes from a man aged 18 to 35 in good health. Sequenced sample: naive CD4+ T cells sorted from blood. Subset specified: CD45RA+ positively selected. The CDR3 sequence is CASSQDGRLGDTQYF. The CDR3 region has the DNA TGCGCCAGCAGCCAAGACGGCCGCCTGGGAGATACGCAGTATTTT.